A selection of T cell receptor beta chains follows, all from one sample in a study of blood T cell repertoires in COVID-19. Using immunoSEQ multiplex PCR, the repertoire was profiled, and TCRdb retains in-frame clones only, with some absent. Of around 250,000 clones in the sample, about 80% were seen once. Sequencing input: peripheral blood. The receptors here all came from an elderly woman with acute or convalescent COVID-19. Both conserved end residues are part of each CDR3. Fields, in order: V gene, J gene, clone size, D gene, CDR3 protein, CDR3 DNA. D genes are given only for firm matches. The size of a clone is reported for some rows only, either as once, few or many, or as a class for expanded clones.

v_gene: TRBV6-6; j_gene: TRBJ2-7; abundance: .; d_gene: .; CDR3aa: CASSYSAGDEQYF; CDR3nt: TGTGCCAGCAGTTACTCAGCGGGCGACGAGCAGTACTTC
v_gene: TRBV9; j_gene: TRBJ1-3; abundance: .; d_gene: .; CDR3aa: CASSEAQGYSGNTIYF; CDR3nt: TGTGCCAGCAGCGAGGCTCAGGGGTACTCTGGAAACACCATATATTTT
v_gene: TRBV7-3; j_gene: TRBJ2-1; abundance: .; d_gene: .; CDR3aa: CASSLGGYGEQFF; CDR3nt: TGTGCCAGCAGCTTAGGAGGGTACGGAGAGCAGTTCTTC
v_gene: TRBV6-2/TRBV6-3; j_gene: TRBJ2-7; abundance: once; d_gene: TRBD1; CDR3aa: CASSWFGTGAYEQYF; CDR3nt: TGTGCCAGCAGTTGGTTTGGGACAGGGGCCTACGAGCAGTACTTC
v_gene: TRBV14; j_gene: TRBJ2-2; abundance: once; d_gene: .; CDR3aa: CASSQFSAGGKFF; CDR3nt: TGTGCCAGCAGCCAATTTTCCGCCGGAGGAAAGTTTTTT
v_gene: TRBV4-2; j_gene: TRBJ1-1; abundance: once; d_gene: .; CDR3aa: CASSHRTEMNTEAFF; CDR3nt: TGTGCCAGCAGCCACCGGACAGAAATGAACACTGAAGCTTTCTTT
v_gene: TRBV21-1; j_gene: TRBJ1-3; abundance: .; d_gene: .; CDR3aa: CASNPGGTGGAGNTIYF; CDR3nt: TGTGCCAGCAATCCCGGAGGGACAGGGGGCGCTGGAAACACCATATATTTT
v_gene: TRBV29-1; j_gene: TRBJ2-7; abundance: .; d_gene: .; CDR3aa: CSVRDLRSYEQYF; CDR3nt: TGCAGCGTTAGGGACTTAAGAAGTTACGAGCAGTACTTC
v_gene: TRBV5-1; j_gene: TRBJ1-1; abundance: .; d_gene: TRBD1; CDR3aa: CASRPGQGALYGEAFF; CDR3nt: TGCGCCAGCAGGCCGGGACAGGGGGCTTTATACGGTGAAGCTTTCTTT
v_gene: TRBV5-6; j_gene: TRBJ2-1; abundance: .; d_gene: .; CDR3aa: CASSLEFRVSEQFF; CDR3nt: TGTGCCAGCAGCTTGGAGTTCAGGGTCAGTGAGCAGTTCTTC
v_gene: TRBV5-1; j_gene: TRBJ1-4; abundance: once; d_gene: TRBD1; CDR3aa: CASSLGQGGEKLFF; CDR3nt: TGCGCCAGCAGCCTAGGACAGGGGGGTGAAAAACTGTTTTTT
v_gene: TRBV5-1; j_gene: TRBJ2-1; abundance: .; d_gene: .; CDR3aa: CASSLDTRSMDEQFF; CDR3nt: TGCGCCAGCAGCTTGGATACTAGATCTATGGATGAGCAGTTCTTC
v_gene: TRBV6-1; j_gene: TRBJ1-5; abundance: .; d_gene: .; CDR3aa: CASSEWRMGNQPQHF; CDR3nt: TGTGCCAGCAGTGAATGGAGGATGGGCAATCAGCCCCAGCATTTT
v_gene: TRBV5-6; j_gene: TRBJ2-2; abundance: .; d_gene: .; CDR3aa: CASSPGGAPNTGELFF; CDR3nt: TGTGCCAGCAGCCCCGGGGGAGCCCCGAACACCGGGGAGCTGTTTTTT
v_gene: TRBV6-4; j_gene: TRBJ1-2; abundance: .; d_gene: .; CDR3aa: CASSAEENYGYTF; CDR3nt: TGTGCCAGCAGCGCCGAGGAAAACTATGGCTACACCTTC
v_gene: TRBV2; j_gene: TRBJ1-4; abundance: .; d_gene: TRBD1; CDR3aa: CASSGQGAYEKLFF; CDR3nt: TGTGCCAGCAGCGGACAGGGGGCGTATGAAAAACTGTTTTTT
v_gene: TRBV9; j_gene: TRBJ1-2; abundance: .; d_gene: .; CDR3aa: CASSVGGQGNYGYTF; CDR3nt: TGTGCCAGCAGCGTAGGGGGGCAGGGTAACTATGGCTACACCTTC
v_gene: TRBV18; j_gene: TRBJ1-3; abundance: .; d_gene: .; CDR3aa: CASSPPGTPISGNTIYF; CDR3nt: TGTGCCAGCTCACCACCCGGGACACCAATTAGTGGAAACACCATATATTTT
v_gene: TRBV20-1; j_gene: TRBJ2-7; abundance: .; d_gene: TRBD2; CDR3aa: CSASGLAGGNYEQYF; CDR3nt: TGCAGTGCTAGTGGACTAGCGGGAGGGAACTACGAGCAGTACTTC
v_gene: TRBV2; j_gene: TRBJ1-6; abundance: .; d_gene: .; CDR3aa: CASSGGQGSPLHF; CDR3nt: TGTGCCAGCAGTGGGGGACAAGGGTCACCCCTCCACTTT
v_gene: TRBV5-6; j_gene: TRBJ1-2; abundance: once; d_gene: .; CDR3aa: CASSLGLRGENYGYTF; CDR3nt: TGTGCCAGCAGCTTGGGGCTTCGGGGAGAGAACTATGGCTACACCTTC
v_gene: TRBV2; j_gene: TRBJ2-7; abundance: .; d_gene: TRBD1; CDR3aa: CASMKGQGLYEQYF; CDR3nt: TGTGCCAGCATGAAGGGACAGGGTCTTTACGAGCAGTACTTC
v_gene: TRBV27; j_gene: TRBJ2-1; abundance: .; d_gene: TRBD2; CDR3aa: CASTTSGLAGMPSSYNEQFF; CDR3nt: TGTGCCAGCACAACTTCGGGACTAGCGGGAATGCCGAGCTCCTACAATGAGCAGTTCTTC
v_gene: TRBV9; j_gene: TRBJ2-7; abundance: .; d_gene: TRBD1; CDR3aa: CASSLGTGGYEQYF; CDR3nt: TGTGCCAGCAGCCTCGGGACAGGGGGGTATGAGCAGTACTTC
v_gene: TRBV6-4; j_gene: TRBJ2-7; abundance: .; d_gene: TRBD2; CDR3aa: CASTSSGTSGRYEQYF; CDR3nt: TGTGCCAGCACCTCCTCCGGGACTAGCGGGAGGTACGAGCAGTACTTC
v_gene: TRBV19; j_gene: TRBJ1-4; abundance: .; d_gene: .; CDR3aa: CASTPRVGEKLFF; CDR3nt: TGTGCCAGTACTCCGAGGGTGGGTGAAAAACTGTTTTTT
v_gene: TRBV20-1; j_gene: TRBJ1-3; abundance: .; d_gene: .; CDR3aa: CSAGGPQTYF; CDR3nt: TGCAGTGCTGGAGGGCCACAGACGTATTTT
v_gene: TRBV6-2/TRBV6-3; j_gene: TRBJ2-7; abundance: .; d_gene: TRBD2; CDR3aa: CASSYATSGWYEQYF; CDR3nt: TGTGCCAGCAGTTACGCTACTAGCGGATGGTACGAGCAGTACTTC
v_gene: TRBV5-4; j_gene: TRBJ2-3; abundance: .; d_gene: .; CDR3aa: CASSPTTLDSTQYF; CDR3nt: TGTGCCAGCAGCCCGACGACGCTAGATAGTACGCAGTATTTT
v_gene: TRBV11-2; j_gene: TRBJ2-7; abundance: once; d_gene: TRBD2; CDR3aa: CASSRRTSDSYEQYF; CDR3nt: TGTGCCAGCAGCCGAAGGACTAGCGACTCCTACGAGCAGTACTTC
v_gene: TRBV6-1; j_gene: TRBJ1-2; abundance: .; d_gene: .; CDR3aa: CASSEAHSNYGYTF; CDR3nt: TGTGCCAGCAGTGAAGCGCACAGTAACTATGGCTACACCTTC
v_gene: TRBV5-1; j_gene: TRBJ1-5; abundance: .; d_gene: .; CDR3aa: CASSFSSQGNQPQHF; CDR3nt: TGCGCCAGCAGCTTTAGTTCCCAGGGCAATCAGCCCCAGCATTTT
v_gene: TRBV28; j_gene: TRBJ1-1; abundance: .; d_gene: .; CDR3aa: CASSLMGHQNTEAFF; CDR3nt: TGTGCCAGCAGTTTAATGGGACACCAGAACACTGAAGCTTTCTTT
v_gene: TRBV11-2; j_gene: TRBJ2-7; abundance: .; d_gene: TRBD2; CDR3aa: CASSSLPSGGWHEQYF; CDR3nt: TGTGCCAGCAGTTCACTCCCTAGCGGGGGGTGGCACGAGCAGTACTTC
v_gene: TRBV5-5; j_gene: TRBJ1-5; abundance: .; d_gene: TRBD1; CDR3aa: CASSHVDRGSNQPQHF; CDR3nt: TGTGCCAGCAGCCACGTTGACAGGGGGAGCAATCAGCCCCAGCATTTT
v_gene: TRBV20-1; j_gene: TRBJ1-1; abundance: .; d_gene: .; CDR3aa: CSAPYTEAFF; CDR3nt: TGCAGTGCTCCATACACTGAAGCTTTCTTT
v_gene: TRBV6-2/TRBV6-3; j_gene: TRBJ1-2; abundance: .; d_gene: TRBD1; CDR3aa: CASSYRQGSVDYGYTF; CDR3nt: TGTGCCAGCAGTTACCGACAGGGCTCGGTGGACTATGGCTACACCTTC
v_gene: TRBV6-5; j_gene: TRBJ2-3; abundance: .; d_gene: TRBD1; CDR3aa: CASSYSGQGVVDTQYF; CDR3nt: TGTGCCAGCAGTTACTCGGGACAGGGAGTGGTAGATACGCAGTATTTT
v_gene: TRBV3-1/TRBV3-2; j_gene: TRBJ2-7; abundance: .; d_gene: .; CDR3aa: CASSQPYRSGSSYEQYF; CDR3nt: TGTGCCAGCAGCCAACCTTATCGATCCGGGAGCTCCTACGAGCAGTACTTC